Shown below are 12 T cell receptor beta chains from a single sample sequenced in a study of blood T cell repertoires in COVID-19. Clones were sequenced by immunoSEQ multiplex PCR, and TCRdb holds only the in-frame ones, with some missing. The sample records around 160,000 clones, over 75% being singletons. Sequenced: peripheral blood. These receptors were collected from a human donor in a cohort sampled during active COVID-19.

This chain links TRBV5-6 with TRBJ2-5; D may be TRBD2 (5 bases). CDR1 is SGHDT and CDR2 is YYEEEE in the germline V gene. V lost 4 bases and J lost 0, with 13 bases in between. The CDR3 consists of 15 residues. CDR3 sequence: CASSILTSNQETQYF. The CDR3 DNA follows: TGTGCCAGCAGCATCCTAACTAGTAACCAAGAGACCCAGTACTTC. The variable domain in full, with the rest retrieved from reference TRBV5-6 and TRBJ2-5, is DAGVTQSPTHLIKTRGQQVTLRCSPKSGHDTVSWYQQALGQGPQFIFQYYEEEERQRGNFPDRFSGHQFPNYSSELNVNALLLGDSALYLCASSILTSNQETQYFGPGTRLLVL.

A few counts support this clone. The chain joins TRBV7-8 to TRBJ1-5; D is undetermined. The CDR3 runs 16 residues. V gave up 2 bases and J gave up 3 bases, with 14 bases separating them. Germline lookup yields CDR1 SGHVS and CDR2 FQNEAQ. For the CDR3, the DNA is TGTGCCAGCAGCTTAATCAACGGAGAGTTCAATCAGCCCCAGCATTTT. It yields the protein CASSLINGEFNQPQHF.

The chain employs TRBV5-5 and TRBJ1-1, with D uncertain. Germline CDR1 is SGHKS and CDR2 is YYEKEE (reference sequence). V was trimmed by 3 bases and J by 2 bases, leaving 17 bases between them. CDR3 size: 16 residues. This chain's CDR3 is CASSWYRGGPNTEAFF. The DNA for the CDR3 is TGTGCCAGCAGCTGGTACCGGGGAGGACCTAACACTGAAGCTTTCTTT.

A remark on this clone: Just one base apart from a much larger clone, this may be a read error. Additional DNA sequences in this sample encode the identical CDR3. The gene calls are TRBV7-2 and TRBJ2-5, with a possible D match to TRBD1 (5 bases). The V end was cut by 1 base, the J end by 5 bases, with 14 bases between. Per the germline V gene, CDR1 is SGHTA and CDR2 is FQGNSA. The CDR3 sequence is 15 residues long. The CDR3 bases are TGTGCCAGCAGCTTAGATTTAGACAGTCAGGAGACCCAGTACTTC. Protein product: CASSLDLDSQETQYF. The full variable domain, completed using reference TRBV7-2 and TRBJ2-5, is GAGVSQSPSNKVTEKGKDVELRCDPISGHTALYWYRQSLGQGLEFLIYFQGNSAPDKSGLPSDRFSAERTGGSVSTLTIQRTQQEDSAVYLCASSLDLDSQETQYFGPGTRLLVL.

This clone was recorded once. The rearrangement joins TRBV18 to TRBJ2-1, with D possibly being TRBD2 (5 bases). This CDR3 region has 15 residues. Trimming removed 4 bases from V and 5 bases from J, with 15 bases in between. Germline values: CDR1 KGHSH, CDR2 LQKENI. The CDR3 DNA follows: TGTGCCAGCTCACACGAACCGCCGAGGGACAATGAGCAGTTCTTC. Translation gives CASSHEPPRDNEQFF. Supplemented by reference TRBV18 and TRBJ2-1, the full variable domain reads NAGVMQNPRHLVRRRGQEARLRCSPMKGHSHVYWYRQLPEEGLKFMVYLQKENIIDESGMPKERFSAEFPKEGPSILRIQQVVRGDSAAYFCASSHEPPRDNEQFFGPGTRLTVL.

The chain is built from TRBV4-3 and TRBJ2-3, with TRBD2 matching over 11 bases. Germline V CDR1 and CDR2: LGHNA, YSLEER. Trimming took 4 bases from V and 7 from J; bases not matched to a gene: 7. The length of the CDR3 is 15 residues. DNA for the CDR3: TGCGCCAGCAGCCCAATAGCGGGGGGGGTATATACGCAGTATTTT. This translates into CASSPIAGGVYTQYF.

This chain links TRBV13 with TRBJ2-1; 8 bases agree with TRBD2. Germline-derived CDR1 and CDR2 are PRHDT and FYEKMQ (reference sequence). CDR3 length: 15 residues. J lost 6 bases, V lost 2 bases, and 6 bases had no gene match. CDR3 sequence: CASSLRRGAVNEQFF. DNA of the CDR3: TGTGCCAGCAGCTTAAGGCGGGGGGCCGTCAATGAGCAGTTCTTC. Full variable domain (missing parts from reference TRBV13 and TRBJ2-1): AAGVIQSPRHLIKEKRETATLKCYPIPRHDTVYWYQQGPGQDPQFLISFYEKMQSDKGSIPDRFSAQQFSDYHSELNMSSLELGDSALYFCASSLRRGAVNEQFFGPGTRLTVL.

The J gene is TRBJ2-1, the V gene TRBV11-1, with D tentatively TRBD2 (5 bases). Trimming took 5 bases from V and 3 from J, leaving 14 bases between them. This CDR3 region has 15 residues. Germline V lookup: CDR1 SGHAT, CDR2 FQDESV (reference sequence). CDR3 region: CASSPPLGSYNEQFF. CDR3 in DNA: TGTGCCAGCAGCCCCCCCCTGGGGAGCTACAATGAGCAGTTCTTC.

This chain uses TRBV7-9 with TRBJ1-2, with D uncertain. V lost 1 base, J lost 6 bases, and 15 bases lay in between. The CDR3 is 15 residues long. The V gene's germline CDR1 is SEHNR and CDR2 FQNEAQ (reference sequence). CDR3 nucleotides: TGTGCCAGCAGCTTAGACAACACGCAGTCTGATGGCTACACCTTC. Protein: CASSLDNTQSDGYTF.

The CDR3 sequence: CASSRQGAGEKLFF. DNA for the CDR3: TGCGCCAGCAGCCGACAGGGGGCGGGTGAAAAACTGTTTTTT. This chain connects TRBV4-1 to TRBJ1-4; 10 nucleotides agree with TRBD1. V lost 4 bases and J lost 7; bases outside the gene matches: 3. This CDR3 has 14 amino acids. Per the germline V gene, CDR1 is MGHRA and CDR2 is YSYEKL.

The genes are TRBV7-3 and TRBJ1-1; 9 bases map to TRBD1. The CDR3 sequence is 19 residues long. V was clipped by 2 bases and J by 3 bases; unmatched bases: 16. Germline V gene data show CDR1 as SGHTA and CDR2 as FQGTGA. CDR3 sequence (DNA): TGTGCCAGCAGCTTAGAGAAACAGGGGGCCCCGGGGGTGGACACTGAAGCTTTCTTT. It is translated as CASSLEKQGAPGVDTEAFF.

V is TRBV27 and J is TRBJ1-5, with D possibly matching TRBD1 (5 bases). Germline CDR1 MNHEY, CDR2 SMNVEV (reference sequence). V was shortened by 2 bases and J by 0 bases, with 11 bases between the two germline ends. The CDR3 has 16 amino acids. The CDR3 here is CASSLGVQGSNQPQHF. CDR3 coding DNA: TGTGCCAGCAGTTTAGGAGTGCAGGGTAGCAATCAGCCCCAGCATTTT.